This T cell receptor (beta chain) originates from a study of blood T cell repertoires in COVID-19. Study details: Material from acute and convalescent COVID-19 was sourced from the United States, Italy and Spain.

CDR3 size: 14 residues. The V gene's germline CDR1 is MNHEY and CDR2 SVGAGI. The ends were cut back, 2 bases at V and 4 bases at J, with 11 bases in the middle. Study processing details: For nucleated cells, counts were estimated from reference gene primer amplification. Profiling relied on immunoSEQ multiplex PCR, and the TCRdb table lists in-frame clones only, not all of them. The DNA was the basis for D and trimming; V, J and clone size are from that table. The table records 95,000 to 120,000 clones, 75% to 90% of them present only once. What was sequenced was peripheral blood. This receptor was taken from a woman between 55 and 75 years old with COVID-19, enrolled during active disease. The V call is TRBV6-5, the J call TRBJ1-2, with a weak D call TRBD1 (6 bases). The CDR3 DNA follows: TGTGCCAGCAGTTACGACGGGACACCCTATGGCTACACCTTC. Its protein is CASSYDGTPYGYTF.